A selection of T cell receptor beta chains follows, all from one sample in a study of blood T cell repertoires in COVID-19. Libraries were prepared by immunoSEQ multiplex PCR; TCRdb keeps only in-frame clonotypes and omits some of them. The table includes more than 400,000 clones, 90% detected once. The sequenced material came from PBMCs or T cells enriched from blood (not recorded which). All receptors come from a man younger than 30 who had recovered from COVID-19. CDR3s include the opening cysteine and the closing phenylalanine or tryptophan. Each record gives: J gene, V gene, clone size, D gene, CDR3 DNA, CDR3 protein. D genes are given only for firm matches. Some rows mark clone size as missing; the rest say once, few, many or name a class of expanded clone.

j_gene: TRBJ1-4; v_gene: TRBV5-5; abundance: NA; d_gene: NA; CDR3nt: TGTGCCAGCAGAACACCGGGACTCGGCGGGGAAAAACTGTTTTTT; CDR3aa: CASRTPGLGGEKLFF
j_gene: TRBJ1-3; v_gene: TRBV7-9; abundance: NA; d_gene: TRBD1; CDR3nt: TGTGCCAGCAGCTCGGACAGGGGAAGAAACACCATATATTTT; CDR3aa: CASSSDRGRNTIYF
j_gene: TRBJ2-2; v_gene: TRBV3-1/TRBV3-2; abundance: NA; d_gene: NA; CDR3nt: TGTGCCAGCAGCCAAGATGCCACGGGGAGCGGGGAGCTGTTTTTT; CDR3aa: CASSQDATGSGELFF
j_gene: TRBJ1-2; v_gene: TRBV6-5; abundance: NA; d_gene: NA; CDR3nt: TGTGCCAGCAGTCAATCACGGGAGGGGGATGGCTACACCTTC; CDR3aa: CASSQSREGDGYTF
j_gene: TRBJ1-1; v_gene: TRBV7-8; abundance: NA; d_gene: TRBD1; CDR3nt: TGTGCCAGCAGGTTCGACAACTACCGGGACAGCAGATTTGAAGCTTTCTTT; CDR3aa: CASRFDNYRDSRFEAFF
j_gene: TRBJ1-2; v_gene: TRBV15; abundance: NA; d_gene: NA; CDR3nt: TGTGCCACCAGCAGAACGGAGGGGACCGGCTACACCTTC; CDR3aa: CATSRTEGTGYTF
j_gene: TRBJ1-4; v_gene: TRBV28; abundance: NA; d_gene: NA; CDR3nt: TGTGCCGCAACCTCGGTGGCGGAGGGGCGCGTAAAACTGTTTTTT; CDR3aa: CAATSVAEGRVKLFF
j_gene: TRBJ2-5; v_gene: TRBV9; abundance: NA; d_gene: NA; CDR3nt: TGTGCCAGCAGCGCCCTCCCCCTAGAGACCCAGTACTTC; CDR3aa: CASSALPLETQYF
j_gene: TRBJ1-4; v_gene: TRBV28; abundance: NA; d_gene: TRBD1; CDR3nt: TGTGCCAGCAGTCTAATTGACAGGGCTTCCGTCGAAAAACTGTTTTTT; CDR3aa: CASSLIDRASVEKLFF
j_gene: TRBJ2-2; v_gene: TRBV24-1; abundance: NA; d_gene: TRBD2; CDR3nt: TGTGCCACCAGTGGCGTACTAGCGGGCTTTACCGGGGAGCTGTTTTTT; CDR3aa: CATSGVLAGFTGELFF
j_gene: TRBJ2-2; v_gene: TRBV5-1; abundance: NA; d_gene: TRBD2; CDR3nt: TGCGCCAGCAGCTTTGATGCGGGGGCCGGGGAGCTGTTTTTT; CDR3aa: CASSFDAGAGELFF
j_gene: TRBJ1-5; v_gene: TRBV7-2; abundance: few; d_gene: NA; CDR3nt: TGTGCCAGCAGCTTAGGTCCGGTAATCAATCAGCCCCAGCATTTT; CDR3aa: CASSLGPVINQPQHF
j_gene: TRBJ1-5; v_gene: TRBV18; abundance: once; d_gene: TRBD1; CDR3nt: TGTGCCAGCTCACCGACAGGGATTCAGCCCCAGCATTTT; CDR3aa: CASSPTGIQPQHF
j_gene: TRBJ2-2; v_gene: TRBV5-1; abundance: NA; d_gene: NA; CDR3nt: TGCGCCAGCAGCTTGACCCGACAGAAAGGGAACACCGGGGAGCTGTTTTTT; CDR3aa: CASSLTRQKGNTGELFF
j_gene: TRBJ2-1; v_gene: TRBV9; abundance: NA; d_gene: NA; CDR3nt: TGTGCCAGCAGCGTAGAGATGAGCCTGGTTCTGTCCGAGCAGTTCTTC; CDR3aa: CASSVEMSLVLSEQFF
j_gene: TRBJ1-5; v_gene: TRBV27; abundance: NA; d_gene: TRBD1; CDR3nt: TGTGCCAGCAGCCGAGACAGGGAGAAGCCCCAGCATTTT; CDR3aa: CASSRDREKPQHF
j_gene: TRBJ1-1; v_gene: TRBV13; abundance: NA; d_gene: NA; CDR3nt: TGTGCCAGCAGCTTTCGGCAGGGAGGGACTGAAGCTTTCTTT; CDR3aa: CASSFRQGGTEAFF
j_gene: TRBJ1-2; v_gene: TRBV13; abundance: NA; d_gene: NA; CDR3nt: TGTGCCAGCAGGTCTCGGGAGAGCCTACAATATGGCTACACCTTC; CDR3aa: CASRSRESLQYGYTF
j_gene: TRBJ1-2; v_gene: TRBV5-8; abundance: NA; d_gene: NA; CDR3nt: TGTGCCAGCAGCTTGGGGTCAGGGGCCCGGCGGTATGGCTACACCTTC; CDR3aa: CASSLGSGARRYGYTF
j_gene: TRBJ2-7; v_gene: TRBV27; abundance: NA; d_gene: TRBD1; CDR3nt: TGTGCCAGCGGGACAGGGGCGGCCTACGAGCAGTACTTC; CDR3aa: CASGTGAAYEQYF
j_gene: TRBJ1-2; v_gene: TRBV6-5; abundance: NA; d_gene: NA; CDR3nt: TGTGCCAGCAGTTTCCCCGCGGGGGGAGGCTACACCTTC; CDR3aa: CASSFPAGGGYTF
j_gene: TRBJ1-5; v_gene: TRBV19; abundance: NA; d_gene: NA; CDR3nt: TGTGCCAGTAGTATATCCACAGGGAGTAATCAGCCCCAGCATTTT; CDR3aa: CASSISTGSNQPQHF
j_gene: TRBJ2-2; v_gene: TRBV6-5; abundance: NA; d_gene: TRBD1; CDR3nt: TGTGCCAGCAGGGCCGGGACAGTGAACACCGGGGAGCTGTTTTTT; CDR3aa: CASRAGTVNTGELFF
j_gene: TRBJ1-5; v_gene: TRBV19; abundance: few; d_gene: NA; CDR3nt: TGTGCCAGTAGTACCACAATTGGGGCGCAGCCCCAGCATTTT; CDR3aa: CASSTTIGAQPQHF
j_gene: TRBJ1-6; v_gene: TRBV7-9; abundance: NA; d_gene: NA; CDR3nt: TGTGCCAGCAGCTTATTGGGGGGAGGTGGTTCACCCCTCCACTTT; CDR3aa: CASSLLGGGGSPLHF
j_gene: TRBJ2-2; v_gene: TRBV11-1; abundance: NA; d_gene: TRBD2; CDR3nt: TGTGCCAGCTTAGCGGGAGGAGCCGGGGAGCTGTTTTTT; CDR3aa: CASLAGGAGELFF
j_gene: TRBJ1-5; v_gene: TRBV27; abundance: NA; d_gene: NA; CDR3nt: TGTGCCAGCAGTAGGGAGTACAATCAGCCCCAGCATTTT; CDR3aa: CASSREYNQPQHF
j_gene: TRBJ1-2; v_gene: TRBV29-1; abundance: few; d_gene: NA; CDR3nt: TGCAGCGTTGATGGGCCAAGGGGAACTGGCTACACCTTC; CDR3aa: CSVDGPRGTGYTF
j_gene: TRBJ2-5; v_gene: TRBV3-1/TRBV3-2; abundance: NA; d_gene: TRBD2; CDR3nt: TGTGCCAGCAGCTTAACTAGCGGGGGAGGTACGGAGACCCAGTACTTC; CDR3aa: CASSLTSGGGTETQYF
j_gene: TRBJ1-6; v_gene: TRBV10-1; abundance: NA; d_gene: NA; CDR3nt: TGCGCCAGCAGTGAGTCACAGGGAGGGTATTCACCCCTCCACTTT; CDR3aa: CASSESQGGYSPLHF
j_gene: TRBJ2-3; v_gene: TRBV28; abundance: NA; d_gene: NA; CDR3nt: TGTGCCACCGAGGTCACAGATACGCAGTATTTT; CDR3aa: CATEVTDTQYF
j_gene: TRBJ1-1; v_gene: TRBV12-3/TRBV12-4; abundance: NA; d_gene: NA; CDR3nt: TGTGCCAGCCTACCTCTCTCGAACACTGAAGCTTTCTTT; CDR3aa: CASLPLSNTEAFF
j_gene: TRBJ1-5; v_gene: TRBV19; abundance: NA; d_gene: NA; CDR3nt: TGTGCCAGTAGTATATACAGTAGCAATCAGCCCCAGCATTTT; CDR3aa: CASSIYSSNQPQHF
j_gene: TRBJ2-2; v_gene: TRBV18; abundance: NA; d_gene: TRBD1; CDR3nt: TGTGCCAGCTCACCGGGCAGGGGGTACACCGGGGAGCTGTTTTTT; CDR3aa: CASSPGRGYTGELFF
j_gene: TRBJ1-4; v_gene: TRBV19; abundance: NA; d_gene: TRBD1; CDR3nt: TGTGCCAGTAATAAACGATCGGACAGGGATGAAAAACTGTTTTTT; CDR3aa: CASNKRSDRDEKLFF
j_gene: TRBJ1-2; v_gene: TRBV7-3; abundance: NA; d_gene: TRBD1; CDR3nt: TGTGCCAGCAGTGTCGACAGGGGCTATGGCTACACCTTC; CDR3aa: CASSVDRGYGYTF
j_gene: TRBJ1-5; v_gene: TRBV7-8; abundance: NA; d_gene: TRBD1; CDR3nt: TGTGCCAGCAGCTCAAGGACAGGGTCGATGACCCAGCATTTT; CDR3aa: CASSSRTGSMTQHF
j_gene: TRBJ2-5; v_gene: TRBV29-1; abundance: NA; d_gene: NA; CDR3nt: TGCAGCGTTGTATTGGACAGAGTCGACCTAGGTCAAGAGACCCAGTACTTC; CDR3aa: CSVVLDRVDLGQETQYF
j_gene: TRBJ2-7; v_gene: TRBV6-1; abundance: NA; d_gene: NA; CDR3nt: TGTGCCAGCAGTGAAAGTCCGGGCTACGAGCAGTACTTC; CDR3aa: CASSESPGYEQYF
j_gene: TRBJ2-7; v_gene: TRBV4-1; abundance: NA; d_gene: TRBD1; CDR3nt: TGCGCCAGCAGCCAAGATAAGGGGGCGCTTTACGAGCAGTACTTC; CDR3aa: CASSQDKGALYEQYF
j_gene: TRBJ2-1; v_gene: TRBV5-1; abundance: NA; d_gene: TRBD1; CDR3nt: TGCGCCAGCAGATTTGGGATGGCAGGGGGCAATGAGCAGTTCTTC; CDR3aa: CASRFGMAGGNEQFF
j_gene: TRBJ1-3; v_gene: TRBV18; abundance: NA; d_gene: TRBD1; CDR3nt: TGTGCCAGCTCACCATTTACAGGGGGACCTGGAAACACCATATATTTT; CDR3aa: CASSPFTGGPGNTIYF
j_gene: TRBJ2-3; v_gene: TRBV7-3; abundance: NA; d_gene: TRBD2; CDR3nt: TGTGCCAGCAGCTCCGGACTAGCGGGGGGGACAGATACGCAGTATTTT; CDR3aa: CASSSGLAGGTDTQYF